This TCR beta chain was documented in a study of response to subunit inactivated influenza vaccine. On this clonotype: Antigen: not known.

TCRdb ran MiXCR on the RT-PCR reads and lists one entry per CDR3 protein. There are about 800,000 distinct CDR3 sequences in the sample; about 20% occur only once, and around 9.6% lies in the top ten. The CDR3 loop spans 13 amino acids. Germline V lookup: CDR1 MDHEN, CDR2 SYDVKM. Trimming removed 5 bases at V and 7 bases at J, with 15 bases between. Notes on the study in general: Few new T cells, the authors suggested, are recruited by each seasonal influenza vaccination.

V gene TRBV28 combines with J gene TRBJ2-7; D ambiguous. Sequencing was performed on PBMCs from blood, taken more than 4 days after vaccination. This TCR was sampled from a man aged 50 to 60 who received an inactivated influenza vaccine. CDR3 residues: CASSTVPVREQYF. The DNA for the CDR3 is TGTGCCAGCAGTACGGTCCCGGTAAGGGAGCAGTACTTC.